This T cell receptor (beta chain) was sequenced for a study of blood T cell repertoires in COVID-19. Study details: Nucleic acid was either cDNA or gDNA, and it came from T cells, B-cell-depleted T cells, or PBMCs.

Germline-derived CDR1 and CDR2 are SGHTA and FQGNSA. Trimming shortened V by 4 bases and J by 6 bases, and 8 bases separated the two germline ends. The CDR3 runs to 12 residues. Assay: immunoSEQ multiplex PCR; the TCRdb copy retains only in-frame clones and omits some. The table shows some 280,000 clones, with around 89% occurring only once. The chain uses TRBV7-2 and TRBJ2-3; no firm D call. The receptor was derived from a woman aged 55-75 years with acute or convalescent COVID-19. Material for sequencing was peripheral blood. CDR3 sequence (DNA): TGTGCCAGCAGCTCGACGAGGGATACGCAGTATTTT. It yields the protein CASSSTRDTQYF.